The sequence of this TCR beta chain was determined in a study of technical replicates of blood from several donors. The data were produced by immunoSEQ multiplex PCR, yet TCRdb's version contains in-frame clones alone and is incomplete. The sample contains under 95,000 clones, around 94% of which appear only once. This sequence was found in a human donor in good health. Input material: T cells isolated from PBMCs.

CDR3 protein: CASSLGQGPYEQYF. CDR3 nucleotides: TGCGCCAGCAGCTTGGGACAGGGGCCCTACGAGCAGTACTTC. The genes are TRBV5-1 and TRBJ2-7; 8 bases are a match to TRBD1. V shed 0 bases, J shed 2 bases, and the junction held 1 base outside the gene matches. Germline V lookup: CDR1 SGHRS, CDR2 YFSETQ. The CDR3 contains 14 residues.